This T cell receptor beta chain came from a study of response to subunit inactivated influenza vaccine. Study observations and caveats: Only a handful of new T cells, the authors suggested, are recruited with each seasonal influenza vaccination.

Note on this clonotype: The antigen remains undetermined.

TCRdb itself ran the RT-PCR reads through MiXCR, one entry per CDR3 protein. The data show around 480,000 distinct CDR3 sequences, 15% to 20% seen once. The V gene's germline CDR1 is SGDLS and CDR2 YYNGEE. V lost 3 bases to trimming and J lost 5 bases; unmatched junction nucleotides: 8. This CDR3 comprises 16 residues. The V call is TRBV9, the J call TRBJ2-7; 13 nucleotides align to TRBD2. The input for sequencing was CD4+ T cells sorted from PBMCs, taken less than 25 months after vaccination. The clonotype comes from a man aged 50-75 years who received an inactivated influenza vaccine. The CDR3 DNA reads as TGTGCCAGCAGCGCCCTCCGGACTAGCGGGAGTGACGAGCAGTACTTC. Amino acids: CASSALRTSGSDEQYF.